The clone carrying this TCR beta chain came up once. Its antigen remains unknown. The data are from a study of T-cell reconstitution after alpha-beta-depleted transplantation in children. During its preparation, the TCRbeta library received unique molecular identifiers. TCRdb re-called the PCR reads with MiXCR, one entry per CDR3 protein. The table lists roughly 420,000 distinct CDR3 sequences, roughly 17% of them singletons. Regarding the study as a whole: Reports say that about two months after transplant, the alpha-beta T cells came out of several hundred graft clones that had expanded. Newly produced T cells mostly accounted for T-cell counts and diversity one year post-transplant.

The sequence was obtained from a boy younger than two who had a stem cell transplant for Wiskott-Aldrich syndrome, so the T cells may come from the graft donor. Source: PBMCs, mostly from graft donor cells, taken 360 days after TCRalphabeta/CD19-depleted stem cell transplant.

Here the CDR3 DNA reads TGCGCCAGCAGCTTGGCCGGGTTTCGGGACGAGCAGTACTTC. Its protein is CASSLAGFRDEQYF. This chain connects TRBV5-1 to TRBJ2-7; D is undetermined. This CDR3 region has 14 residues. V was trimmed by 0 bases and J by 5 bases, leaving 12 bases between them. Germline V CDR1 and CDR2: SGHRS, YFSETQ. The complete variable domain, with remaining parts taken from reference TRBV5-1 and TRBJ2-7, reads KAGVTQTPRYLIKTRGQQVTLSCSPISGHRSVSWYQQTPGQGLQFLFEYFSETQRNKGNFPGRFSGRQFSNSRSEMNVSTLELGDSALYLCASSLAGFRDEQYFGPGTRLTVT.